This T cell receptor (beta chain) was captured in a study of blood T cells in healthy people across ages. General observations from the study: No conclusive comparison of naive versus antigen-experienced cells was possible with unsorted PBMCs. A greater number of naive CD4+ cells and higher diversity distinguished long-lived donors from aged donors.

V was clipped by 10 bases and J by 3 bases, with 15 bases between them. This CDR3 region has 13 residues. CDR1 is MNHEY, CDR2 SVGEGT, per germline. Through a sample-barcoded 5' primer and a J-beta primer mix, a second PCR was run for about 6 to 12 cycles. From the 5' RACE reads, TCRdb called clonotypes with MiXCR, one entry per CDR3 protein. The data show about 1.8 million distinct CDR3 sequences, about 50% seen once. In regard to this clonotype: The antigen is undetermined.

The chain couples TRBV6-2 or TRBV6-3 to TRBJ2-5, with no clear D. Sequencing input: blood. The receptor's source is a woman in her forties in good health. Written as DNA, the CDR3 is TGTGCCAACAGACTGGGGTTAAAAGAGACCCAGTACTTC. Amino acid sequence: CANRLGLKETQYF.